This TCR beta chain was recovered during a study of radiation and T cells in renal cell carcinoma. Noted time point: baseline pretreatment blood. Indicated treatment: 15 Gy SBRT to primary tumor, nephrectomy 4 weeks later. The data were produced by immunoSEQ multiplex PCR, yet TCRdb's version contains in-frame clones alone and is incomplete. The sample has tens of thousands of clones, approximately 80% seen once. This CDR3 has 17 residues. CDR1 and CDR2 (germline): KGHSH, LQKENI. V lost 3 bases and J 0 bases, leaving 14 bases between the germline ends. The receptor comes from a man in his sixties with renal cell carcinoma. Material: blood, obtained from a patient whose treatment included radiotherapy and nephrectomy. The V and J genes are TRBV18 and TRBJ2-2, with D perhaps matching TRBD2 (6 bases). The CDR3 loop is CASSPSIGGANTGELFF. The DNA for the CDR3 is TGTGCCAGCTCACCTAGCATAGGAGGGGCGAACACCGGGGAGCTGTTTTTT.